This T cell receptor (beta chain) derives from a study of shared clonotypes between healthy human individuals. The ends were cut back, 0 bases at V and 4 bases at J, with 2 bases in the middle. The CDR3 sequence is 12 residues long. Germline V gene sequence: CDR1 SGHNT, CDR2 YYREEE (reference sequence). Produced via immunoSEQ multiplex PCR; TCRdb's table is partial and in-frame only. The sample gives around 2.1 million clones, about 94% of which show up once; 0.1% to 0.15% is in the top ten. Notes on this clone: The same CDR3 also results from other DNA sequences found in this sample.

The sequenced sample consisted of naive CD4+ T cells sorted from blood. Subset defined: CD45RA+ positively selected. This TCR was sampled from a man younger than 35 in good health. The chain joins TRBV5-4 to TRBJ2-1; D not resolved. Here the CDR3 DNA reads TGTGCCAGCAGCTTGGATTACAATGAGCAGTTCTTC. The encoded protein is CASSLDYNEQFF. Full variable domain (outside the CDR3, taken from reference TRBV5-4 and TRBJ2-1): ETGVTQSPTHLIKTRGQQVTLRCSSQSGHNTVSWYQQALGQGPQFIFQYYREEENGRGNFPPRFSGLQFPNYSSELNVNALELDDSALYLCASSLDYNEQFFGPGTRLTVL.